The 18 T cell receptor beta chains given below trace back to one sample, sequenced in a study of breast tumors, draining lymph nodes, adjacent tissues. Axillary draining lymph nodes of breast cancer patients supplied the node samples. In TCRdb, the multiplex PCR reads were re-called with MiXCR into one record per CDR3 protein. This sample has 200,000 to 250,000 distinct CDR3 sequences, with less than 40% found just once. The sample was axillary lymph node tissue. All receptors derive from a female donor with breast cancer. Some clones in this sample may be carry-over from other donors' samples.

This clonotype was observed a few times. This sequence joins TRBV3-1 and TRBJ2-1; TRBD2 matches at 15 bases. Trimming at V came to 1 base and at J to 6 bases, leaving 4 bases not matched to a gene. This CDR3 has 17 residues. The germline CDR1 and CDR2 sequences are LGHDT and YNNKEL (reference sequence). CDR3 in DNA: TGTGCCAGCAGCCAAGGGAGGGGACTAGCGGGAGGCAATGAGCAGTTCTTC. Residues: CASSQGRGLAGGNEQFF.

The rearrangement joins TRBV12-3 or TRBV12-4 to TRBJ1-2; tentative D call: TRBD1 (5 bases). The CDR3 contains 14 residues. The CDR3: CASGSPCLRGGYTF. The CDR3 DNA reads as TGTGCTAGTGGTTCCCCCTGCCTGAGGGGTGGCTACACCTTC.

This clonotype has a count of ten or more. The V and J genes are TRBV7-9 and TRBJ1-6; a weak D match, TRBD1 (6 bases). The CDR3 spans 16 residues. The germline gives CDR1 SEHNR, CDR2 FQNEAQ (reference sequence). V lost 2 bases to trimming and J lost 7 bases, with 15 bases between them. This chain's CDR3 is CASSLQKDSQNSPLHF. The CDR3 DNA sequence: TGTGCCAGCAGCTTACAGAAGGACAGCCAGAATTCACCCCTCCACTTT.

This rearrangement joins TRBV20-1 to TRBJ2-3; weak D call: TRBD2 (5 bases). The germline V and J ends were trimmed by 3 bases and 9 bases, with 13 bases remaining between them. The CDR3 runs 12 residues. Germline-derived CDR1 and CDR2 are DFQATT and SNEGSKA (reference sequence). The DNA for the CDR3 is TGCAGTGCTAGTGTGAGGCGGGCAACGCAGTATTTT. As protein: CSASVRRATQYF.

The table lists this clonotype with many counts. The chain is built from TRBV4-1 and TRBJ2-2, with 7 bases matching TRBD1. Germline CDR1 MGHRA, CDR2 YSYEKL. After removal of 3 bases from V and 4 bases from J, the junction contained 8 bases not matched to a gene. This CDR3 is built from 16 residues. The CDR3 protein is CASSHRDRLITGELFF. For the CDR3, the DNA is TGCGCCAGCAGCCATCGGGACAGACTTATCACCGGGGAGCTGTTTTTT.

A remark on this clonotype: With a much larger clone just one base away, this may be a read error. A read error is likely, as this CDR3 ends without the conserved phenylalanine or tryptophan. The CDR3 nucleotides read TGTGTCAGCAGCCAAGCCGGAATCCTCTCCTACGAGCAGTACTAC. It encodes CVSSQAGILSYEQYY. J is TRBJ2-7 and V is TRBV14; D uncertain. Germline V gene data show CDR1 as SGHDN and CDR2 as FVKESK. The length of the CDR3 is 15 residues.

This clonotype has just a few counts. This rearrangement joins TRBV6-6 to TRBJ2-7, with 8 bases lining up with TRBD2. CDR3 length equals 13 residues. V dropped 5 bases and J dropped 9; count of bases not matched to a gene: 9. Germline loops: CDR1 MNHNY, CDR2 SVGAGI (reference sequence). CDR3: CASSPSGGLMQYF. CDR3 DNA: TGTGCCAGCAGTCCGTCGGGGGGGTTGATGCAGTACTTC.

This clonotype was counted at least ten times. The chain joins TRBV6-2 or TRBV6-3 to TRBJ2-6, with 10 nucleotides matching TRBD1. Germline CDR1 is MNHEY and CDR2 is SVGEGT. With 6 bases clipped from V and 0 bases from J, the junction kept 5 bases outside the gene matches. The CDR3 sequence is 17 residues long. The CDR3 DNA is TGTGCCAGCAGCCCCGGGACAGGGGTCTCTGGGGCCAACGTCCTGACTTTC. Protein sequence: CASSPGTGVSGANVLTF.

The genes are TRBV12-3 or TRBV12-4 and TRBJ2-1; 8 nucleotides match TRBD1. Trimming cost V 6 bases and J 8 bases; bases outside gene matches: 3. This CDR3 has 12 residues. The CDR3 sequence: CASSTDRDEQFF. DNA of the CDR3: TGTGCCAGCAGCACGGACAGGGATGAGCAGTTCTTC.

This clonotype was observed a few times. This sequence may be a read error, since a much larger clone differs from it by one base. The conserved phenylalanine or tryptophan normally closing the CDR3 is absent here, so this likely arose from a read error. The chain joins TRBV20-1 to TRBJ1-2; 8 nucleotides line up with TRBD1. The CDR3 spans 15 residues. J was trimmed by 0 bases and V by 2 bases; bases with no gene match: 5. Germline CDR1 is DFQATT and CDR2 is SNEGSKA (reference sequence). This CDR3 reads CSARSGTGSNYGYTL. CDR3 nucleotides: TGCAGTGCTAGAAGCGGGACAGGATCTAACTATGGCTACACCCTC.

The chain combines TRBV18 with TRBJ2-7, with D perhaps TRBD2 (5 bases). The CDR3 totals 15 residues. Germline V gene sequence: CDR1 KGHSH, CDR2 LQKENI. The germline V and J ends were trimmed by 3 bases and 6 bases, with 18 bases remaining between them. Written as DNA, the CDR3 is TGTGCCAGCTCACCTCCCGGGAACCTTCCCCTCGAGCAGTACTTC. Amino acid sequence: CASSPPGNLPLEQYF.

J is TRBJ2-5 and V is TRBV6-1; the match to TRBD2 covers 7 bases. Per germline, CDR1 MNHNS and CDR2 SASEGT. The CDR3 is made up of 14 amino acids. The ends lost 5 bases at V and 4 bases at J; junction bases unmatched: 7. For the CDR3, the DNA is TGTGCCAGCAGTCACGGACTAGTGGTAGAGACCCAGTACTTC. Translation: CASSHGLVVETQYF.

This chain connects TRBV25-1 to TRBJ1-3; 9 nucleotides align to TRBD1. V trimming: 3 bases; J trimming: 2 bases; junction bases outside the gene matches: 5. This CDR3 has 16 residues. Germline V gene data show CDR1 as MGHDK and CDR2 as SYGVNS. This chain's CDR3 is CASSDSRTGAGNTIYF. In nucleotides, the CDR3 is TGTGCCAGCAGTGACTCCAGGACAGGGGCTGGAAACACCATATATTTT.

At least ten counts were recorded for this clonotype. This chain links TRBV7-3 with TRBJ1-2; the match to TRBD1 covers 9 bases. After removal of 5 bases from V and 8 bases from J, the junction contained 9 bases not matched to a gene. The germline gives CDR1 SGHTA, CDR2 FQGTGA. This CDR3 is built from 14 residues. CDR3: CASSKQGALYGYTF. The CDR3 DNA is TGTGCCAGCAGCAAACAGGGGGCGCTTTACGGCTACACCTTC.

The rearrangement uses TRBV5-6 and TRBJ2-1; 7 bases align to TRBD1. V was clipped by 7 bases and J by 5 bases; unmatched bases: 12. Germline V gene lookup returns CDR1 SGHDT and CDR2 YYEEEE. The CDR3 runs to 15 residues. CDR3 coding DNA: TGTGCCAGCCGGCGTGACAGGGATGGAAACAATGAGCAGTTCTTC. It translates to CASRRDRDGNNEQFF.

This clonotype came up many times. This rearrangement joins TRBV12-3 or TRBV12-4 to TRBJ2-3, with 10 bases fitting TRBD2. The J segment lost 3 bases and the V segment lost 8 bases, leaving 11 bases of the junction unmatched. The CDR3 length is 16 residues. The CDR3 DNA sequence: TGTGCCAGCGCCAACCCCTCGACTAGCGGGACAGATACGCAGTATTTT. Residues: CASANPSTSGTDTQYF.

The CDR3 loop is CSARDPKRGSGTEAFF. As DNA, the CDR3 is TGCAGTGCTAGAGACCCGAAACGAGGTTCTGGCACTGAAGCTTTCTTT. The V gene is TRBV20-1, the J gene TRBJ1-1; D is unresolved. Trimming pared 0 bases from V and 4 bases from J, leaving 18 bases between. In germline, CDR1 is DFQATT, CDR2 SNEGSKA (reference sequence). This CDR3 is built from 16 residues.

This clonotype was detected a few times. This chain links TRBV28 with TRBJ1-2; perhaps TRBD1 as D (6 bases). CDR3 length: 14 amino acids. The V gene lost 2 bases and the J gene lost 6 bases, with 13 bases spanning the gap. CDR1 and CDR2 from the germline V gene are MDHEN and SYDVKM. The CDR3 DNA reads TGTGCCAGCAGTTTAAGGCAGGGGCTAGATGGCTACACCTTC. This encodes CASSLRQGLDGYTF.